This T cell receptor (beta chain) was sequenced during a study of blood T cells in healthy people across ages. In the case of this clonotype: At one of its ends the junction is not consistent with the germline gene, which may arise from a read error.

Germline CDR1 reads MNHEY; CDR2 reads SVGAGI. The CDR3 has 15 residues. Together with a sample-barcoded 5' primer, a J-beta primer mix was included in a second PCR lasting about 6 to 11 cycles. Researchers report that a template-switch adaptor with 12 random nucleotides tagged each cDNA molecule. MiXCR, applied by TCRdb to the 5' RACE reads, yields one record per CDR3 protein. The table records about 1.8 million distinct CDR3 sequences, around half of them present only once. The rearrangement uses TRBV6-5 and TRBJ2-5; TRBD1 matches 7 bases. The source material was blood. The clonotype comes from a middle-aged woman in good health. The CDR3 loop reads CVSSRTRDSQETQYF. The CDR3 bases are TGTGTCAGCAGTAGGACCCGGGACAGCCAAGAGACCCAGTACTTC.